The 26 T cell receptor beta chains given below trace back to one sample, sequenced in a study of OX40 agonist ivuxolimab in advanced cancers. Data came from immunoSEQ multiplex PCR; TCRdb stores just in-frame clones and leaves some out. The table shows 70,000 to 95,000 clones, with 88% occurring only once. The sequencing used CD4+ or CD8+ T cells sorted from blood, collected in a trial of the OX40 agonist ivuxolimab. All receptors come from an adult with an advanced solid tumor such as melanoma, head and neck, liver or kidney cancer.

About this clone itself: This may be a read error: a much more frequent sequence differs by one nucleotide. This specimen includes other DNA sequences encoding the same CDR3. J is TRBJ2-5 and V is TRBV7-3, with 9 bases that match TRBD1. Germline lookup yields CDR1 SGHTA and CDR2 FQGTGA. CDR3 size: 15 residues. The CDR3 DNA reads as TGTGCTAGCAGCTTAGGGACAGGGCAGGGAGAGACCCAGTACTTC. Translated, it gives CASSLGTGQGETQYF. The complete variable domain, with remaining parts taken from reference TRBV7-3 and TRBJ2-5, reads GAGVSQTPSNKVTEKGKYVELRCDPISGHTALYWYRQSLGQGPEFLIYFQGTGAADDSGLPNDRFFAVRPEGSVSTLKIQRTERGDSAVYLCASSLGTGQGETQYFGPGTRLLVL.

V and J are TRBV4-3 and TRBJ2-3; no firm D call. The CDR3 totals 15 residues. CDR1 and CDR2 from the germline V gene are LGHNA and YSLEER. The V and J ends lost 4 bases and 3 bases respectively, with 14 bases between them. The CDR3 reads CASSPRSPGTDTQYF. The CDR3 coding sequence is TGCGCCAGCAGCCCCCGGTCCCCTGGAACAGATACGCAGTATTTT.

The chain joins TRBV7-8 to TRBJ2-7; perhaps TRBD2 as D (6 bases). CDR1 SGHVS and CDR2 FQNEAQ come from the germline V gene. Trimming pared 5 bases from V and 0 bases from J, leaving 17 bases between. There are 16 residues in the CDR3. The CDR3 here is CASSSPFGGISYEQYF. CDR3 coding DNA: TGTGCCAGCAGCAGTCCCTTCGGGGGAATCTCCTACGAGCAGTACTTC.

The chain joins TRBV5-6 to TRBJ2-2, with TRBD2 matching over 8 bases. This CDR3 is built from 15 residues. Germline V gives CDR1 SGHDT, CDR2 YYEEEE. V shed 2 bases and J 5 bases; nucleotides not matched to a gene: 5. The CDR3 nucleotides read TGTGCCAGCAGCTTAGGCGGGGGGCGAACCGGGGAGCTGTTTTTT. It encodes CASSLGGGRTGELFF.

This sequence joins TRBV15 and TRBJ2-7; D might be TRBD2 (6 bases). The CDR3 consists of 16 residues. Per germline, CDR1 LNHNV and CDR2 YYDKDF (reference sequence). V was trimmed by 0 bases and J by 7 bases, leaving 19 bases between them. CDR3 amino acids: CATSRDRGGTPSEQYF. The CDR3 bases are TGTGCCACCAGCAGAGATCGTGGCGGGACCCCGTCTGAGCAGTACTTC.

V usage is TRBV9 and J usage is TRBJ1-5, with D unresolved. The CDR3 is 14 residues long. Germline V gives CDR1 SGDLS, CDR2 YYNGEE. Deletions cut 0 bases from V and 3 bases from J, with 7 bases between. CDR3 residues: CASSVGPINQPQHF. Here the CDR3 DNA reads TGTGCCAGCAGCGTAGGCCCGATCAATCAGCCCCAGCATTTT.

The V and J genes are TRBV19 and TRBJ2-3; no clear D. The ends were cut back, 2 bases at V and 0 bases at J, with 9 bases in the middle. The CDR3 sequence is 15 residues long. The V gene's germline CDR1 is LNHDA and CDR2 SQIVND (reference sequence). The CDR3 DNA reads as TGTGCCAGTAGTATACGAACAGCTAGCACAGATACGCAGTATTTT. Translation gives CASSIRTASTDTQYF.

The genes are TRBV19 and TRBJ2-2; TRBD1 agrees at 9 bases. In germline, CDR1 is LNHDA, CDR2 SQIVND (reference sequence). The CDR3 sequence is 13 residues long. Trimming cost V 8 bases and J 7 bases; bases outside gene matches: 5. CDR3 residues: CASEDRGLGELFF. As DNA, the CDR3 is TGTGCCAGTGAGGACAGGGGCCTCGGGGAGCTGTTTTTT.

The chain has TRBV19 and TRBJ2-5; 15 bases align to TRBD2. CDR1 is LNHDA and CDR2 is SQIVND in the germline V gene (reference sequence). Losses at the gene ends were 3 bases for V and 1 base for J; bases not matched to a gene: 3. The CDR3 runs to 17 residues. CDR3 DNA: TGTGCCAGTAGTATCGGACTAGCGGGAGGGATCCAAGAGACCCAGTACTTC. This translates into CASSIGLAGGIQETQYF. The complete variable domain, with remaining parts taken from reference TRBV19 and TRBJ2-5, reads DGGITQSPKYLFRKEGQNVTLSCEQNLNHDAMYWYRQDPGQGLRLIYYSQIVNDFQKGDIAEGYSVSREKKESFPLTVTSAQKNPTAFYLCASSIGLAGGIQETQYFGPGTRLLVL.

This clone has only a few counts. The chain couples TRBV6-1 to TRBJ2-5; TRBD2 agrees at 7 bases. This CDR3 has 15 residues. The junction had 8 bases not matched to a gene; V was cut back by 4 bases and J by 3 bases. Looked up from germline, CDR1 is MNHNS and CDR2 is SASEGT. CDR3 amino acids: CASSAPGEGKETQYF. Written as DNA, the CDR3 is TGTGCCAGCAGTGCCCCGGGGGAGGGGAAAGAGACCCAGTACTTC.

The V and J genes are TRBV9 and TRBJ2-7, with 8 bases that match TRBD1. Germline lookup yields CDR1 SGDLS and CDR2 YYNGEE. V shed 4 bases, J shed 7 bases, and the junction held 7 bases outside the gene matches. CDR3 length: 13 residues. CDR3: CASSRTGLREQYF. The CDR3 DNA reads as TGTGCCAGCAGCCGGACAGGGCTCCGAGAGCAGTACTTC.

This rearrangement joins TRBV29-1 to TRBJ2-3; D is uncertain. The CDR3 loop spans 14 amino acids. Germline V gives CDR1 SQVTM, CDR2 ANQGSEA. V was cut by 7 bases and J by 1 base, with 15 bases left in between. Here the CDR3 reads CSAGSASGTDTQYF. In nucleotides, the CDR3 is TGCAGCGCCGGGTCCGCTAGTGGCACAGATACGCAGTATTTT.

In DNA, the CDR3 is TGTGCCAGTAGTATTTCTGGGAACACTGAAGCTTTCTTT. Protein sequence: CASSISGNTEAFF. The chain is built from TRBV19 and TRBJ1-1, with D unclear. With 3 bases removed from V and 1 base from J, the gap between germline ends came to 6 bases. The CDR3 runs to 13 residues. The V gene's germline CDR1 is LNHDA and CDR2 SQIVND (reference sequence).

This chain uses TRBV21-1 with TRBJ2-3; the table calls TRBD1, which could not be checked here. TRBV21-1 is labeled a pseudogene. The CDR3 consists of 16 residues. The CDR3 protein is CASSPQRGQVTDTQYF. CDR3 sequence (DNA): TGTGCCAGCAGCCCTCAAAGGGGACAAGTGACAGATACGCAGTATTTT.

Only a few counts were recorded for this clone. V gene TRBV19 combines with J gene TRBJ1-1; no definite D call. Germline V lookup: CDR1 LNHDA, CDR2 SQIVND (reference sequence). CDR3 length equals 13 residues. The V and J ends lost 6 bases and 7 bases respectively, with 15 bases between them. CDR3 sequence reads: CASRGDTRDEAFF. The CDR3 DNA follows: TGTGCCAGTAGGGGCGACACCCGGGATGAAGCTTTCTTT. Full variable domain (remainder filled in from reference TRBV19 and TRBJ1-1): DGGITQSPKYLFRKEGQNVTLSCEQNLNHDAMYWYRQDPGQGLRLIYYSQIVNDFQKGDIAEGYSVSREKKESFPLTVTSAQKNPTAFYLCASRGDTRDEAFFGQGTRLTVV.

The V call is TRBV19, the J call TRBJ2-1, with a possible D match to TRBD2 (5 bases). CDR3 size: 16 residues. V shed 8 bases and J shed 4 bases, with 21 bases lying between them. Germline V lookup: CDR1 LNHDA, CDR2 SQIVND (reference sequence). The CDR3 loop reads CASSIRGGGGYNEQFF. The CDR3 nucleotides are TGTGCCAGTTCTATTAGAGGTGGAGGAGGATACAATGAGCAGTTCTTC. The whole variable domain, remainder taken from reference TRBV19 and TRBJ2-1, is DGGITQSPKYLFRKEGQNVTLSCEQNLNHDAMYWYRQDPGQGLRLIYYSQIVNDFQKGDIAEGYSVSREKKESFPLTVTSAQKNPTAFYLCASSIRGGGGYNEQFFGPGTRLTVL.

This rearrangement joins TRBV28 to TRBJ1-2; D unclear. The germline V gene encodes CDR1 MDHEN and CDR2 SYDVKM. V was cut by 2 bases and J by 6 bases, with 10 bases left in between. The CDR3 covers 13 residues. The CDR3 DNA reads TGTGCCAGCAGTTTACAGCCCCAAGATGGCTACACCTTC. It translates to CASSLQPQDGYTF.

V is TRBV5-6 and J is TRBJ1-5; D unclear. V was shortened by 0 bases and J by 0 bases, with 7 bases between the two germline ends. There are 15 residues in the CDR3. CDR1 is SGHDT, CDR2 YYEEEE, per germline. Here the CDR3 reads CASSLGRISNQPQHF. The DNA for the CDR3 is TGTGCCAGCAGCTTGGGCCGGATTAGCAATCAGCCCCAGCATTTT.

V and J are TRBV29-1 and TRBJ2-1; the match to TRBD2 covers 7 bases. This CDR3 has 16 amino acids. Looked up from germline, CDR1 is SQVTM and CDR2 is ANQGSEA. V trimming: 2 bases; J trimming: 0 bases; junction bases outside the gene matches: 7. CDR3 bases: TGCAGCGTTGAACAGGGCGGCGGGAGCTCCTACAATGAGCAGTTCTTC. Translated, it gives CSVEQGGGSSYNEQFF.

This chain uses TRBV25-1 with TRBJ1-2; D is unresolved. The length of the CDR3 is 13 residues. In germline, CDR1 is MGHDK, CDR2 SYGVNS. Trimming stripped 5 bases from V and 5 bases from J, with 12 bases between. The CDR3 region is CASSLSDRYGYTF. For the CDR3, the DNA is TGTGCCAGCAGTTTATCGGACCGATATGGCTACACCTTC.

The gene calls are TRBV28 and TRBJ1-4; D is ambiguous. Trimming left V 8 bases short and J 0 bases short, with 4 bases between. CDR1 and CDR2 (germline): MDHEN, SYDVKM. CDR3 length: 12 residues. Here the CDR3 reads CASESTNEKLFF. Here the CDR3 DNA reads TGTGCCAGCGAATCAACTAATGAAAAACTGTTTTTT.

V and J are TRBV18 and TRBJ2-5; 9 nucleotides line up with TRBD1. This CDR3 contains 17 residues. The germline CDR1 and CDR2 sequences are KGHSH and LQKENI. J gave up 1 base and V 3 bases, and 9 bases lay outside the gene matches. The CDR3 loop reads CASSPMFGTGFQETQYF. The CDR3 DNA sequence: TGTGCCAGCTCACCGATGTTTGGGACAGGGTTCCAAGAGACCCAGTACTTC.

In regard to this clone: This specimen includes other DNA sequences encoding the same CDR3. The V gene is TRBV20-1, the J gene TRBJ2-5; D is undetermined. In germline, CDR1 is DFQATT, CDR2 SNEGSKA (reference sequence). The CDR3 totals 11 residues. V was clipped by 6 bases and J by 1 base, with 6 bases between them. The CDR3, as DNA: TGCAGTGCCACCCCCCAAGAGACCCAGTACTTC. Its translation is CSATPQETQYF.

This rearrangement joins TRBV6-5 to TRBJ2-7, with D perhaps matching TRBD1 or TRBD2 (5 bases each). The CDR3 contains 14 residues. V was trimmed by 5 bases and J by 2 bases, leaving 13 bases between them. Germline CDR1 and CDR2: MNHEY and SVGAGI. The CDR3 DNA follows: TGTGCCAGCAGTCCCTGGGGACGAACCTACGAGCAGTACTTC. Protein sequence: CASSPWGRTYEQYF.

In DNA, the CDR3 is TGCGCCAGCAGTGAGAGGGACGAGCAGTACTTC. Translated, it gives CASSERDEQYF. This chain connects TRBV10-2 to TRBJ2-7, with no clear D. Germline V gene lookup returns CDR1 WSHSY and CDR2 SAAADI. With 2 bases removed from V and 5 bases from J, the gap between germline ends came to 4 bases. This CDR3 is built from 11 residues.

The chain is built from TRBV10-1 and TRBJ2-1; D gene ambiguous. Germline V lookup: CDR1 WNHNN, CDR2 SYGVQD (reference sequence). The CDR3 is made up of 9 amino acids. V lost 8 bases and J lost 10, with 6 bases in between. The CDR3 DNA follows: TGCGCCAGCTTGGGAGAGCAGTTCTTC. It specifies CASLGEQFF.